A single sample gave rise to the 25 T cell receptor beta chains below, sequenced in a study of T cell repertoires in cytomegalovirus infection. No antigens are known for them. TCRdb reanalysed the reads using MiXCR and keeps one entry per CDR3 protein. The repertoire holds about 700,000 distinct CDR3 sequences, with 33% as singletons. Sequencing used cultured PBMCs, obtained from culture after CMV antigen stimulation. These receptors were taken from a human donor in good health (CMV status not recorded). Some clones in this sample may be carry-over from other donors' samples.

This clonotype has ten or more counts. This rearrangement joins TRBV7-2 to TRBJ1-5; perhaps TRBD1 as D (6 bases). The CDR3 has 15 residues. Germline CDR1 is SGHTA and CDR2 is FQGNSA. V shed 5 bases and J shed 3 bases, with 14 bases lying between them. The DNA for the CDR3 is TGTGCCAGCAGCCCCGCCGGGACAAACAATCAGCCCCAGCATTTT. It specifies CASSPAGTNNQPQHF.

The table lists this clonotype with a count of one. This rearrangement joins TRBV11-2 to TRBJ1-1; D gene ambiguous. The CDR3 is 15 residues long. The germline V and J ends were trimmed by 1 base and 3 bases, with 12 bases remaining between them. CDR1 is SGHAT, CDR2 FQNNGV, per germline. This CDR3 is CASSLAPGYYTEAFF. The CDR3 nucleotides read TGTGCCAGCAGCTTAGCCCCGGGTTACTACACTGAAGCTTTCTTT.

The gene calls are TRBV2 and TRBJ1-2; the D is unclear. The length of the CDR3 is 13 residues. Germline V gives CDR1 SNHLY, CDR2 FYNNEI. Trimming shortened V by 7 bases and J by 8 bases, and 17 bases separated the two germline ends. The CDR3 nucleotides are TGTGCCAGCACTATGGGAGCGGAGGGCGGCTACACCTTC. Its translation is CASTMGAEGGYTF. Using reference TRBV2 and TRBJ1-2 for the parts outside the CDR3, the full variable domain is EPEVTQTPSHQVTQMGQEVILRCVPISNHLYFYWYRQILGQKVEFLVSFYNNEISEKSEIFDDQFSVERPDGSNFTLKIRSTKLEDSAMYFCASTMGAEGGYTFGSGTRLTVV.

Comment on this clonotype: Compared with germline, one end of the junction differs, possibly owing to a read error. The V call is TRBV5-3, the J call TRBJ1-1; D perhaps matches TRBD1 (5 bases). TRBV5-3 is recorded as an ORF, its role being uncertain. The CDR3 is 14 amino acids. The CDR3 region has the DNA TGTGCCAGCAGCTTGGTTTCGGCGCGGGGGGAAGCTTTCTTT. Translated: CASSLVSARGEAFF.

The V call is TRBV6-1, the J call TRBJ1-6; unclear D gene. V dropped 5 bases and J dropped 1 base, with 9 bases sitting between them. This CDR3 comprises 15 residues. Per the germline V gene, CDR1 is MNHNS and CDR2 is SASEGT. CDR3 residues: CASSSTSSYNSPLHF. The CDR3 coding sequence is TGTGCCAGCAGTTCGACGAGTTCCTATAATTCACCCCTCCACTTT.

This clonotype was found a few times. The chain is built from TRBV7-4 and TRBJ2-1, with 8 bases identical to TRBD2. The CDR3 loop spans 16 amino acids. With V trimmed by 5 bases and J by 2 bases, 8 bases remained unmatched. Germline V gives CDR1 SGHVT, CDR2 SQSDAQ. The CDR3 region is CASSPAGRGAYNEQFF. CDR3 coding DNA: TGTGCCAGCAGCCCAGCCGGGCGGGGGGCCTACAATGAGCAGTTCTTC. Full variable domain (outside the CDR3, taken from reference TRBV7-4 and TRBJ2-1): GAGVSQSPRYKVAKRGRDVALRCDSISGHVTLYWYRQTLGQGSEVLTYSQSDAQRDKSGRPSGRFSAERPERSVSTLKIQRTEQGDSAVYLCASSPAGRGAYNEQFFGPGTRLTVL.

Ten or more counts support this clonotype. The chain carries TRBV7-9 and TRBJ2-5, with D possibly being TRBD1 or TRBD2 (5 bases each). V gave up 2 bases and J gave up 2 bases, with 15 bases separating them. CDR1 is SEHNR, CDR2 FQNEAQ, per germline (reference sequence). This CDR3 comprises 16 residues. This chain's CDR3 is CASSLRPGLGQETQYF. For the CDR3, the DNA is TGTGCCAGCAGCTTAAGGCCGGGGCTGGGGCAAGAGACCCAGTACTTC.

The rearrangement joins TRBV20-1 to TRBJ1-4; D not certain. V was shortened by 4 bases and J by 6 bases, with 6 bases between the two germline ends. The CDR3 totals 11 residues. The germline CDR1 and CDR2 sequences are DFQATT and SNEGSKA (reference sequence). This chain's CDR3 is CSANTDEKLFF. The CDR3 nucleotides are TGCAGTGCTAACACCGATGAAAAACTGTTTTTT.

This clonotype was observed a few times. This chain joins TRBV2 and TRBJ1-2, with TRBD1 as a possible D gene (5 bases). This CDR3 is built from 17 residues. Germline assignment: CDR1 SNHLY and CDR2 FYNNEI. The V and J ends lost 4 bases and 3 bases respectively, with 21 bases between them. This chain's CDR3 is CASSATGGEPTYYGYTF. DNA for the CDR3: TGTGCCAGCAGTGCAACGGGGGGAGAGCCGACCTACTATGGCTACACCTTC.

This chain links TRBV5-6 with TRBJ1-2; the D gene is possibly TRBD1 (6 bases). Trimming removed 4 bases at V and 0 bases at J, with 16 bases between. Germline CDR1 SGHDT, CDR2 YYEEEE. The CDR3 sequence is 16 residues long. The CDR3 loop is CASSPLAGAPNYGYTF. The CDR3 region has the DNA TGTGCCAGCAGCCCACTGGCGGGGGCACCTAACTATGGCTACACCTTC.

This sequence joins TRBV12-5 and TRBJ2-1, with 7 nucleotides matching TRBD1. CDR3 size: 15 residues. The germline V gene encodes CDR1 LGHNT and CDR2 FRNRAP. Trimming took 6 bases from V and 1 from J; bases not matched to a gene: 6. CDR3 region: CASGTGAGSYNEQFF. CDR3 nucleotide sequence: TGTGCTAGTGGAACAGGGGCAGGGTCCTACAATGAGCAGTTCTTC.

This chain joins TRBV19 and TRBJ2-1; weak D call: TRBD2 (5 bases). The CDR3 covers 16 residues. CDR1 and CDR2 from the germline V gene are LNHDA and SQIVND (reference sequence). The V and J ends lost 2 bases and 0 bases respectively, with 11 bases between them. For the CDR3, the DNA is TGTGCCAGTAGTATAAGCGGACTGAGCTCCTACAATGAGCAGTTCTTC. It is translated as CASSISGLSSYNEQFF.

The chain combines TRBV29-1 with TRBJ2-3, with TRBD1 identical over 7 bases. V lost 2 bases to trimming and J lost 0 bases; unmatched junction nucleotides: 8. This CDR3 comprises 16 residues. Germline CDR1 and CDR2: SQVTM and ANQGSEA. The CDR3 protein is CSVETGTARSTDTQYF. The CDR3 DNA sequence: TGCAGCGTTGAAACGGGGACAGCCCGTAGCACAGATACGCAGTATTTT.

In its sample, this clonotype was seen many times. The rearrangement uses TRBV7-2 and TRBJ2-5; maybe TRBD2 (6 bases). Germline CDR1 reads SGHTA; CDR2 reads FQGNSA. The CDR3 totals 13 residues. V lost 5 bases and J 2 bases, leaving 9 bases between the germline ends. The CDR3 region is CASSQGGQETQYF. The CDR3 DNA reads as TGTGCCAGCAGCCAAGGAGGGCAAGAGACCCAGTACTTC.

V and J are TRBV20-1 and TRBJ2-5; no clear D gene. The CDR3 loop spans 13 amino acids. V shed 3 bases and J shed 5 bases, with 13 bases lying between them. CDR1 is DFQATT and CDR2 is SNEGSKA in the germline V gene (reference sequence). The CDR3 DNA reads TGCAGTGCTAGTCACAACGTCTTGGAGACCCAGTACTTC. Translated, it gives CSASHNVLETQYF.

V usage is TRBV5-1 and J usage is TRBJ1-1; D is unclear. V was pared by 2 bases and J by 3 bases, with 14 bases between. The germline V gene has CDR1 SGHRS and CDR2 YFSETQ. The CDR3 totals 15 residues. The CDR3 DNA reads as TGCGCCAGCAGCTTAAATGCCGATCGGTACACTGAAGCTTTCTTT. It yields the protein CASSLNADRYTEAFF.

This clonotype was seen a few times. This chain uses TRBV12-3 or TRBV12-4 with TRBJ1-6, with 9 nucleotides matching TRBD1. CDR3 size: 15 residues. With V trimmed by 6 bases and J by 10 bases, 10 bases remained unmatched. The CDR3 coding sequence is TGTGCCAGCAGCCGGGACAGGGTTGGGCGGTCACCCCTCCACTTT. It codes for CASSRDRVGRSPLHF.

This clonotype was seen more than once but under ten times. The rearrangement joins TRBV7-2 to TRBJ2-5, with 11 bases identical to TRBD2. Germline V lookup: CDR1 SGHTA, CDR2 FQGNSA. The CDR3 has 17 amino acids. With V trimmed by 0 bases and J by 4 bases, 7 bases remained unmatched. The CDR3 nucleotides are TGTGCCAGCAGCTTAGCTTTACTAGCGGGAGTTGGAGAGACCCAGTACTTC. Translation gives CASSLALLAGVGETQYF.

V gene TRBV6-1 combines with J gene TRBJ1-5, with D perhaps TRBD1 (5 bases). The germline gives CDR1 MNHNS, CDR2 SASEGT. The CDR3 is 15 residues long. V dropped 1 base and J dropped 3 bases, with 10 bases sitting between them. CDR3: CASSEDPGPNQPQHF. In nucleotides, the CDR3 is TGTGCCAGCAGTGAAGACCCAGGGCCCAATCAGCCCCAGCATTTT.

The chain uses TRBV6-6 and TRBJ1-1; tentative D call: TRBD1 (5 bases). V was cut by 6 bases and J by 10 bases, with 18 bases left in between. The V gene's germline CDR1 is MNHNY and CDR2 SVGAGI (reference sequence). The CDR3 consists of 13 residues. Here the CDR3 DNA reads TGTGCCAGCAGACTCGACCGGGACCCCGGAGCTTTCTTT. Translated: CASRLDRDPGAFF.

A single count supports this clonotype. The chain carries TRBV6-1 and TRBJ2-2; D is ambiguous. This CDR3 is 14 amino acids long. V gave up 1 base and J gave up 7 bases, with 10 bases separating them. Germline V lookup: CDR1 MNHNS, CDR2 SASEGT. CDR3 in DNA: TGTGCCAGCAGTGAAGTATGGCGCGGCGGGGAGCTGTTTTTT. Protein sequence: CASSEVWRGGELFF.

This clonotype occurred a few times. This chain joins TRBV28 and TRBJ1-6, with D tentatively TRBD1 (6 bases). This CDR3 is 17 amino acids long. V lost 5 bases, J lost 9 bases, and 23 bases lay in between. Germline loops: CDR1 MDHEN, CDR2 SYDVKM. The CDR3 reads CASSPAGGRGLGSPLHF. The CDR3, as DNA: TGTGCCAGCAGTCCCGCGGGGGGCAGGGGATTAGGTTCACCCCTCCACTTT.

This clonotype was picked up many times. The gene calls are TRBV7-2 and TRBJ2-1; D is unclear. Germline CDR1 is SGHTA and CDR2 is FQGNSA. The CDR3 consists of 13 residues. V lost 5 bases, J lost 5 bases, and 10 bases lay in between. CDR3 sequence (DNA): TGTGCCAGCAGCCAACAGCCTGACAATGAGCAGTTCTTC. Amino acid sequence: CASSQQPDNEQFF.

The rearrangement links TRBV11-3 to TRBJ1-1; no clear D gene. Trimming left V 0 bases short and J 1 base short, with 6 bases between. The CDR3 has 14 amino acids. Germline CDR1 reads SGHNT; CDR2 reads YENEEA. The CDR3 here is CASSLDATNTEAFF. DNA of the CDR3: TGTGCCAGCAGCTTAGATGCCACGAACACTGAAGCTTTCTTT.

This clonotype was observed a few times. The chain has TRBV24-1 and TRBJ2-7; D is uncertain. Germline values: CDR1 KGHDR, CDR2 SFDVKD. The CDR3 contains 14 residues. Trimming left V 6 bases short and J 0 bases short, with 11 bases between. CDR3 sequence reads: CATSPNSVSYEQYF. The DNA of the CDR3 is TGTGCCACCAGTCCAAACTCGGTCTCCTACGAGCAGTACTTC.